This T cell receptor (beta chain) was recorded in a study of blood T cells in healthy people across ages. Study-wide background: In model experiments, template switching was able to capture about one barcoded beta molecule for every two T cells that were present.

Study-level results: Per-million-T-cell TCR beta diversity fell roughly linearly with age.

Sample-barcoded 5' priming and a J-beta primer mix drove a second PCR of roughly 6 to 12 cycles. TCRdb redid the calling of the 5' RACE reads with MiXCR, one entry per CDR3 protein. The repertoire consists of about 1.1 million distinct CDR3 sequences, with more than 30% occurring once and the leading ten covering around 13%. On this clonotype itself: Antigen specificity is unknown. The germline gene is not matched at one end of the junction; a read error may be the cause.

Sequenced input: blood. The TCR was taken from a man aged 18 to 30 in good health.

DNA of the CDR3: TGTGCCAGCTCACCAAGTATGCAAGAGACCCGGTACTTC. Amino acid sequence: CASSPSMQETRYF. This chain uses TRBV18 with TRBJ2-5; D gene unclear. Germline lookup yields CDR1 KGHSH and CDR2 LQKENI. The CDR3 covers 13 residues.